The 21 T cell receptor beta chains below all came from one sample that was sequenced in a study of T cell changes during pregnancy in multiple sclerosis. Profiled with immunoSEQ multiplex PCR; TCRdb holds only in-frame clones, not every one. The data show more than 55,000 clones, around 93% seen once. The material was peripheral blood, obtained after pregnancy. Source of these receptors: a female donor in good health, enrolled as a control in a pregnancy study.

The chain is built from TRBV18 and TRBJ1-5; D is undetermined. Germline-derived CDR1 and CDR2 are KGHSH and LQKENI. Trimming pared 4 bases from V and 7 bases from J, leaving 11 bases between. There are 13 residues in the CDR3. The CDR3 DNA is TGTGCCAGCTCACAGCGGGAGGAACAGCCCCAGCATTTT. Translating gives CASSQREEQPQHF.

V gene TRBV4-2 combines with J gene TRBJ2-7, with D unclear. The CDR3 contains 11 residues. Germline assignment: CDR1 LGHNA and CDR2 YNFKEQ. V was trimmed by 0 bases and J by 10 bases, leaving 7 bases between them. The CDR3 sequence is CASSQDHLQYF. DNA of the CDR3: TGTGCCAGCAGCCAAGACCACTTACAGTACTTC.

The CDR3: CASRDGTGPYGYTF. The CDR3 nucleotides are TGTGCCAGCAGGGACGGGACAGGTCCTTATGGCTACACCTTC. The chain combines TRBV2 with TRBJ1-2, with 8 bases that match TRBD1. CDR1 is SNHLY, CDR2 FYNNEI, per germline. This CDR3 spans 14 amino acids. The V segment lost 6 bases and the J segment 5 bases; nucleotides outside the gene matches: 8.

This chain uses TRBV6-6 with TRBJ1-1; a possible D gene is TRBD1 (6 bases). Trimming stripped 2 bases from V and 4 bases from J, with 14 bases between. CDR1 and CDR2 from the germline V gene are MNHNY and SVGAGI (reference sequence). The CDR3 contains 15 residues. The CDR3 spells CASSYPTGGGTEAFF. CDR3 nucleotides: TGTGCCAGCAGTTACCCCACGGGGGGCGGCACTGAAGCTTTCTTT.

This chain links TRBV7-9 with TRBJ1-2; no reliable D call. CDR1 is SEHNR and CDR2 is FQNEAQ in the germline V gene (reference sequence). The CDR3 is made up of 14 amino acids. Trimming stripped 1 base from V and 10 bases from J, with 16 bases between. CDR3 nucleotide sequence: TGTGCCAGCAGCTTAGACGTCACACATCTTGACTACACCTTC. Its translation: CASSLDVTHLDYTF.

V and J are TRBV9 and TRBJ1-3, with TRBD1 matching over 7 bases. Germline V lookup: CDR1 SGDLS, CDR2 YYNGEE. V lost 2 bases, J lost 8 bases, and 16 bases stayed unmatched. There are 17 residues in the CDR3. CDR3 coding DNA: TGTGCCAGCAGCGTTATTGGGTTCGGGACAGCGAGAGACACCATATATTTT. Protein: CASSVIGFGTARDTIYF.

The gene calls are TRBV14 and TRBJ1-2, with 8 positions matching TRBD1. The germline V gene encodes CDR1 SGHDN and CDR2 FVKESK. J gave up 1 base and V 4 bases, and 8 bases lay outside the gene matches. This CDR3 is built from 16 residues. CDR3 in DNA: TGTGCCAGCAGCCTTTCCCGACAGGGGTTTAACTATGGCTACACCTTC. It encodes CASSLSRQGFNYGYTF.

The chain recombines TRBV29-1 with TRBJ2-5; D remains unclear. Germline V gene data show CDR1 as SQVTM and CDR2 as ANQGSEA. The CDR3 loop spans 14 amino acids. V dropped 4 bases and J dropped 5 bases, with 17 bases sitting between them. The CDR3 is CSVVTWLVEETQYF. CDR3 DNA sequence: TGCAGCGTTGTAACATGGCTAGTTGAGGAGACCCAGTACTTC. Supplemented by reference TRBV29-1 and TRBJ2-5, the full variable domain reads SAVISQKPSRDICQRGTSLTIQCQVDSQVTMMFWYRQQPGQSLTLIATANQGSEATYESGFVIDKFPISRPNLTFSTLTVSNMSPEDSSIYLCSVVTWLVEETQYFGPGTRLLVL.

The V and J genes are TRBV7-2 and TRBJ1-2, with D hard to call. Germline V lookup: CDR1 SGHTA, CDR2 FQGNSA. This CDR3 contains 15 residues. The germline V and J ends were trimmed by 5 bases and 4 bases, with 17 bases remaining between them. CDR3 residues: CASSLRAVGGYGYTF. In DNA form, the CDR3 reads TGTGCCAGCAGCCTCCGTGCCGTTGGAGGCTATGGCTACACCTTC.

The CDR3 loop is CASSPQAGVGYGYTF. CDR3 DNA: TGTGCCAGCAGCCCTCAAGCGGGGGTGGGCTATGGCTACACCTTC. The chain recombines TRBV9 with TRBJ1-2; tentative D call: TRBD1 (5 bases). The CDR3 is made up of 15 amino acids. V lost 4 bases and J lost 4, with 17 bases in between. Per germline, CDR1 SGDLS and CDR2 YYNGEE. The entire variable domain, with the rest obtained from reference TRBV9 and TRBJ1-2, is as follows: DSGVTQTPKHLITATGQRVTLRCSPRSGDLSVYWYQQSLDQGLQFLIQYYNGEERAKGNILERFSAQQFPDLHSELNLSSLELGDSALYFCASSPQAGVGYGYTFGSGTRLTVV.

The V call is TRBV2, the J call TRBJ1-5; D is undetermined. V was pared by 7 bases and J by 9 bases, with 19 bases between. Germline V CDR1 and CDR2: SNHLY, FYNNEI. The CDR3 spans 14 residues. Here the CDR3 DNA reads TGTGCCAGCAAGGAGGGAGAGGGAGGGCGGCCCCAGCATTTT. Protein product: CASKEGEGGRPQHF. The whole variable domain, remainder taken from reference TRBV2 and TRBJ1-5, is EPEVTQTPSHQVTQMGQEVILRCVPISNHLYFYWYRQILGQKVEFLVSFYNNEISEKSEIFDDQFSVERPDGSNFTLKIRSTKLEDSAMYFCASKEGEGGRPQHFGDGTRLSIL.

The chain uses TRBV18 and TRBJ2-3, with 8 positions matching TRBD2. This CDR3 has 14 amino acids. With V trimmed by 1 base and J by 5 bases, 2 bases remained unmatched. Per the germline V gene, CDR1 is KGHSH and CDR2 is LQKENI. This CDR3 reads CASSPLSGGDTQYF. DNA for the CDR3: TGTGCCAGCTCACCACTCAGCGGGGGAGATACGCAGTATTTT.

CDR3 residues: CASRGRRYEQYF. CDR3 DNA sequence: TGTGCCAGCAGGGGGCGAAGGTACGAGCAGTACTTC. This chain connects TRBV28 to TRBJ2-7, with a possible D match to TRBD1 (5 bases). Trimming left V 6 bases short and J 4 bases short, with 10 bases between. In germline, CDR1 is MDHEN, CDR2 SYDVKM. The CDR3 is 12 residues long.

This clone appeared once. The genes are TRBV5-1 and TRBJ2-7, with a possible D match to TRBD2 (6 bases). This CDR3 spans 14 amino acids. Between the trimmed V and J ends, which lost 3 bases and 2 bases, there was a span of 12 bases. Germline loops: CDR1 SGHRS, CDR2 YFSETQ. The CDR3 coding sequence is TGCGCCAGCAGCTCCGGGACTCCTCCCTACGAGCAGTACTTC. Translation: CASSSGTPPYEQYF.

This chain joins TRBV5-4 and TRBJ2-1; 7 nucleotides align to TRBD2. CDR3 length equals 12 residues. Trimming took 3 bases from V and 8 from J; bases not matched to a gene: 2. From germline, CDR1 is SGHNT and CDR2 YYREEE (reference sequence). Here the CDR3 DNA reads TGTGCCAGCAGCTCGCTAGCGGATGAGCAGTTCTTC. This codes for CASSSLADEQFF.

The chain combines TRBV11-2 with TRBJ2-1; 10 nucleotides align to TRBD2. Germline CDR1 reads SGHAT; CDR2 reads FQNNGV. This CDR3 region has 16 residues. V shed 4 bases, J shed 3 bases, and the junction held 6 bases outside the gene matches. The CDR3 sequence: CASSYRLAGVYNEQFF. Here the CDR3 DNA reads TGTGCCAGCAGCTACAGACTAGCGGGTGTCTACAATGAGCAGTTCTTC.

Concerning this clone: Sequence at one end of the junction differs from germline and may be a read error. The rearrangement joins TRBV7-2 to TRBJ1-2; 7 bases match TRBD1. The length of the CDR3 is 15 residues. The germline V gene has CDR1 SGHTA and CDR2 FQGNSA. The CDR3 protein is CANSLRDSSYYGYTF. In DNA, the CDR3 is TGTGCCAACAGCTTAAGGGACAGCTCTTACTATGGCTACACCTTC.

The rearrangement joins TRBV9 to TRBJ1-2, with 8 bases that match TRBD1. The J segment lost 7 bases and the V segment lost 3 bases, leaving 11 bases of the junction unmatched. Germline CDR1 SGDLS, CDR2 YYNGEE. This CDR3 region has 15 residues. CDR3 loop: CASSALQDRVAGYTF. In DNA form, the CDR3 reads TGTGCCAGCAGCGCCCTCCAGGACAGGGTTGCTGGCTACACCTTC. Full variable domain (remainder filled in from reference TRBV9 and TRBJ1-2): DSGVTQTPKHLITATGQRVTLRCSPRSGDLSVYWYQQSLDQGLQFLIQYYNGEERAKGNILERFSAQQFPDLHSELNLSSLELGDSALYFCASSALQDRVAGYTFGSGTRLTVV.

The chain joins TRBV13 to TRBJ2-1, with D perhaps matching TRBD2 (6 bases). This CDR3 is 13 amino acids long. Germline CDR1 PRHDT, CDR2 FYEKMQ (reference sequence). V lost 3 bases and J lost 7, with 10 bases in between. The CDR3 sequence is CASSFSGTNEQFF. The CDR3 bases are TGTGCCAGCAGCTTTTCAGGGACTAATGAGCAGTTCTTC.

CDR3 in DNA: TGTGCCAGCAGCACCTCTAGCGGTCAGCTGGAGACCCAGTACTTC. Translated: CASSTSSGQLETQYF. The gene calls are TRBV11-2 and TRBJ2-5, with 7 bases identical to TRBD2. The CDR3 consists of 15 residues. CDR1 SGHAT and CDR2 FQNNGV come from the germline V gene. The V segment lost 5 bases and the J segment 5 bases; nucleotides outside the gene matches: 11.

The chain is built from TRBV6-1 and TRBJ1-3, with no clear D. The CDR3 sequence is 14 residues long. Per the germline V gene, CDR1 is MNHNS and CDR2 is SASEGT. V was cut by 2 bases and J by 0 bases, with 5 bases left in between. CDR3 protein: CASSEQISGNTIYF. Written as DNA, the CDR3 is TGTGCCAGCAGTGAACAGATCTCTGGAAACACCATATATTTT.